These 9 T cell receptor beta chains originate from one sample sequenced in a study of T cells in Graves' hyperthyroidism and ophthalmopathy. Amplified TCR beta CDR3 regions came from RNA transcripts. The TCR CDR3 first-round RT-PCR relied on the HTBI primer set. TCRdb re-derived calls from the multiplex PCR reads in MiXCR, one entry per CDR3 protein. The table includes 450,000 to 600,000 distinct CDR3 sequences, 13% to 15% detected once. The specimen was blood. The source of these receptors is a woman in her thirties or forties with Graves' hyperthyroidism.

This clonotype showed up many times. The rearrangement uses TRBV7-9 and TRBJ1-1; 7 positions match TRBD1. V was pared by 5 bases and J by 0 bases, with 6 bases of the junction left unmatched. Germline V lookup: CDR1 SEHNR, CDR2 FQNEAQ (reference sequence). This CDR3 is built from 15 residues. This CDR3 is CASSARTGLNTEAFF. The CDR3, as DNA: TGTGCCAGCAGCGCCCGGACAGGATTGAACACTGAAGCTTTCTTT.

This chain joins TRBV7-9 and TRBJ2-5, with D perhaps TRBD2 (6 bases). This CDR3 has 17 amino acids. Germline-derived CDR1 and CDR2 are SEHNR and FQNEAQ (reference sequence). The V end lost 7 bases, the J end lost 2 bases, and 23 bases lay between the germline ends. The CDR3 DNA follows: TGTGCCAGCACCACATGGAGGGGACCCCATGGTCAAGAGACCCAGTACTTC. This encodes CASTTWRGPHGQETQYF.

This clonotype turned up a few times. The V and J genes are TRBV20-1 and TRBJ1-2; D is unclear. This CDR3 is built from 13 residues. Germline V lookup: CDR1 DFQATT, CDR2 SNEGSKA (reference sequence). Trimming stripped 2 bases from V and 4 bases from J, with 11 bases between. The CDR3 protein is CSARQVLSYGYTF. The DNA for the CDR3 is TGCAGTGCTAGACAGGTCTTAAGCTATGGCTACACCTTC.

This clonotype was recorded at least ten times. This sequence joins TRBV6-1 and TRBJ2-7; the match to TRBD1 covers 7 bases. With 8 bases clipped from V and 7 bases from J, the junction kept 14 bases outside the gene matches. Looked up from germline, CDR1 is MNHNS and CDR2 is SASEGT. The CDR3 runs to 14 residues. The CDR3: CASSSWQGVGEQYF. As DNA, the CDR3 is TGTGCCAGCTCAAGTTGGCAGGGGGTGGGGGAGCAGTACTTC.

This clonotype occurred many times. CDR3 residues: CASSLGRHTDTQYF. Here the CDR3 DNA reads TGTGCCAGCAGCTTGGGGCGCCACACAGATACGCAGTATTTT. The chain couples TRBV5-6 to TRBJ2-3; D gene unclear. V gave up 0 bases and J gave up 2 bases, with 7 bases separating them. Germline CDR1 SGHDT, CDR2 YYEEEE. CDR3 length: 14 residues.

This clonotype showed up many times. V and J are TRBV30 and TRBJ1-5; 7 bases line up with TRBD1. V was pared by 3 bases and J by 6 bases, with 14 bases of the junction left unmatched. CDR3 size: 16 residues. Germline lookup yields CDR1 GTSNPN and CDR2 SVGIG (reference sequence). The CDR3 bases are TGTGCCTGGAGGGAACGCGGGACAGCTAATTTTCAGCCCCAGCATTTT. It is translated as CAWRERGTANFQPQHF.

This clonotype was found a few times. The chain joins TRBV12-3 or TRBV12-4 to TRBJ2-1; weak D call: TRBD1 (7 bases). Trimming cost V 5 bases and J 6 bases, with 17 bases left between them. The CDR3 contains 15 residues. In DNA, the CDR3 is TGTGCCAGCAGTACCCCATGGCAGGGGGGCAATGAGCAGTTCTTC. Translating gives CASSTPWQGGNEQFF.

The chain employs TRBV27 and TRBJ1-2; the D is unclear. The CDR3 has 13 residues. Germline CDR1 MNHEY, CDR2 SMNVEV (reference sequence). V lost 5 bases, J lost 7 bases, and 14 bases lay in between. CDR3 DNA: TGTGCCAGCAGTCCCCGCTTATTGAGTGGCTACACCTTC. Translated, it gives CASSPRLLSGYTF.

This clonotype appeared many times. The chain couples TRBV30 to TRBJ2-3, with D tentatively TRBD2 (5 bases). V lost 2 bases to trimming and J lost 6 bases, with 12 bases between them. The CDR3 has 13 residues. Germline V lookup: CDR1 GTSNPN, CDR2 SVGIG (reference sequence). The CDR3 sequence: CAWSTQTKDTQYF. The CDR3 nucleotides read TGTGCCTGGAGTACACAGACTAAGGATACGCAGTATTTT. Full variable domain (missing parts from reference TRBV30 and TRBJ2-3): SQTIHQWPATLVQPVGSPLSLECTVEGTSNPNLYWYRQAAGRGLQLLFYSVGIGQISSEVPQNLSASRPQDRQFILSSKKLLLSDSGFYLCAWSTQTKDTQYFGPGTRLTVL.